This TCR beta chain originates from a study of CD8 T cells in Susac syndrome. About the study: There were Susac syndrome patients who were therapy-naive at blood draw, others on corticosteroids, and others on intravenous immunoglobulin alone.

The CDR3 runs to 16 residues. Trimming pared 5 bases from V and 0 bases from J, leaving 14 bases between. CDR1 is MDHEN, CDR2 SYDVKM, per germline. The TEMRA cells underwent FACS enrichment, while the CD8+ and CD4+ T cells underwent negative isolation. 0.5 to 1 ug RNA was reverse transcribed with random hexamers. Multiplex PCR with immunoSEQ amplified the TCR beta CDR3 across 54 Vbeta and 13 Jbeta. One entry per CDR3 protein results from TCRdb running MiXCR on the immunoSEQ multiplex PCR reads. This sample yields some 170,000 distinct CDR3 sequences, of which roughly 94% are seen a single time; around 0.094% belongs to the top ten.

The sequencing sample was made of CD4+ T cells from PBMCs. The V gene is TRBV28, the J gene TRBJ1-3; D is unresolved. This sequence originates from a human donor with Susac syndrome. CDR3 protein: CASSTPTARSGNTIYF. For the CDR3, the DNA is TGTGCCAGCAGTACACCGACGGCCCGCTCTGGAAACACCATATATTTT.